These 27 T cell receptor beta chains were sequenced from one sample in a study of blood T cell repertoires in COVID-19 (dated by TCRdb to between 2020 and 2021). The method behind the library was the immunoSEQ multiplex PCR assay. TCRdb re-hosts the immuneACCESS table, in-frame sequences only. Its copies lack some clones; in the studies checked, an unresolved V gene accounts for under half of them, and the cause for the rest is not known. This sample lists roughly 350,000 clones; roughly 90% were detected once. The biggest ten clones account for about 18% of the sample. Sequenced: PBMCs or T cells enriched from blood (not recorded which). The receptors come from a woman aged 30 to 39 who had recovered from COVID-19.

CDR3 loop: CAISETRSGTDTQYF. The CDR3 coding sequence is TGTGCCATCAGTGAGACCAGATCAGGGACAGATACGCAGTATTTT. The chain recombines TRBV10-3 with TRBJ2-3, with a tentative D call TRBD1 (5 bases). CDR3 length equals 15 residues. The V gene lost 2 bases and the J gene lost 3 bases, with 12 bases spanning the gap. Germline assignment: CDR1 ENHRY and CDR2 SYGVKD.

The CDR3 loop reads CASSHTWTGVLYEQYF. In DNA form, the CDR3 reads TGTGCCAGCAGCCACACCTGGACAGGAGTGCTGTACGAGCAGTACTTC. V is TRBV3-1 (or the pseudogene TRBV3-2) and J is TRBJ2-7, with 7 bases matching TRBD1. The CDR3 is made up of 16 amino acids. Trimming at V came to 3 bases and at J to 4 bases, leaving 12 bases not matched to a gene. Germline V gene lookup returns CDR1 LGHDT and CDR2 YNNKEL (reference sequence).

V is TRBV7-8 and J is TRBJ2-1, with 8 bases that match TRBD2. CDR1 and CDR2 from the germline V gene are SGHVS and FQNEAQ. V shed 3 bases, J shed 8 bases, and the junction held 12 bases outside the gene matches. This CDR3 comprises 16 residues. DNA for the CDR3: TGTGCCAGCAGCTTGACGTCCGGGAGGGCCCTTTATGAGCAGTTCTTC. This gives the protein CASSLTSGRALYEQFF.

The chain uses TRBV7-9 and TRBJ1-5; 8 nucleotides agree with TRBD1. V dropped 5 bases and J dropped 7; count of bases not matched to a gene: 7. Germline values: CDR1 SEHNR, CDR2 FQNEAQ (reference sequence). The length of the CDR3 is 14 residues. For the CDR3, the DNA is TGTGCCAGCAGCAACCCTGGACAGGGACAGCCCCAGCATTTT. Its translation is CASSNPGQGQPQHF.

As for this clone: The sample has other DNA sequences that encode this CDR3 too. Here the CDR3 reads CATRGQGNNSPLHF. In nucleotides, the CDR3 is TGTGCCACCAGGGGACAGGGGAATAATTCACCCCTCCACTTT. The V and J genes are TRBV24-1 and TRBJ1-6, with 10 bases lining up with TRBD1. Germline lookup yields CDR1 KGHDR and CDR2 SFDVKD. V shed 7 bases, J shed 5 bases, and the junction held 1 base outside the gene matches. This CDR3 comprises 14 residues.

As for this clone: The sample holds other DNA sequences that translate to the same CDR3. The rearrangement uses TRBV18 and TRBJ2-7; 9 nucleotides line up with TRBD1. CDR3 size: 15 residues. The J segment lost 0 bases and the V segment lost 3 bases, leaving 3 bases of the junction unmatched. CDR1 KGHSH and CDR2 LQKENI come from the germline V gene. The CDR3 region has the DNA TGTGCCAGCTCACCCGGGACAGGGAGCTCCTACGAGCAGTACTTC. Encoded protein: CASSPGTGSSYEQYF.

This clone was counted a single time. This chain uses TRBV3-1 (or the pseudogene TRBV3-2) with TRBJ1-6, with D hard to call. Looked up from germline, CDR1 is LGHDT and CDR2 is YNNKEL (reference sequence). The CDR3 loop spans 13 amino acids. V lost 1 base to trimming and J lost 7 bases, with 5 bases between them. The CDR3 here is CASSQVQNSPLHF. The DNA for the CDR3 is TGTGCCAGCAGCCAAGTTCAGAATTCACCCCTCCACTTT.

The chain uses TRBV6-6 and TRBJ1-3, with TRBD1 matching 9 bases. Germline-derived CDR1 and CDR2 are MNHNY and SVGAGI (reference sequence). The V segment lost 5 bases and the J segment 3 bases; nucleotides outside the gene matches: 2. The CDR3 has 14 residues. The CDR3 bases are TGTGCCAGCAGTCGACAGGGGGGTGGAAACACCATATATTTT. Protein product: CASSRQGGGNTIYF.

This clone was picked up one time. This chain links TRBV19 with TRBJ2-5; 12 bases match TRBD1. This CDR3 spans 17 amino acids. CDR1 LNHDA and CDR2 SQIVND come from the germline V gene (reference sequence). V shed 4 bases, J shed 4 bases, and the junction held 10 bases outside the gene matches. CDR3 bases: TGTGCCAGTAGTACATCCGCCGGGACAGGGGGCCTAGAGACCCAGTACTTC. Protein sequence: CASSTSAGTGGLETQYF.

The rearrangement links TRBV9 to TRBJ2-5; 9 bases map to TRBD1. CDR1 SGDLS and CDR2 YYNGEE come from the germline V gene. V lost 0 bases, J lost 5 bases, and 11 bases stayed unmatched. There are 17 residues in the CDR3. Written as DNA, the CDR3 is TGTGCCAGCAGCGTAGCTCCTACAGGGGGCTTGGGGGAGACCCAGTACTTC. Residues: CASSVAPTGGLGETQYF.

A few counts support this clone. This chain joins TRBV10-3 and TRBJ1-1; TRBD1 aligns across 7 bases. The V gene end was trimmed by 7 bases and the J gene end by 3 bases; junction bases not matched to a gene: 5. There are 13 residues in the CDR3. In germline, CDR1 is ENHRY, CDR2 SYGVKD. In nucleotides, the CDR3 is TGTGCCATCAAGAAGGGGGCGGACACTGAAGCTTTCTTT. Encoded protein: CAIKKGADTEAFF.

The chain joins TRBV6-5 to TRBJ1-5; no reliable D call. CDR3 size: 14 residues. CDR1 is MNHEY, CDR2 SVGAGI, per germline. The germline V and J ends were trimmed by 5 bases and 5 bases, with 13 bases remaining between them. In DNA, the CDR3 is TGTGCCAGCAGTCTACACGGGGATCATCAGCCCCAGCATTTT. Its protein product is CASSLHGDHQPQHF.

CDR3 sequence (DNA): TGTGCCAGCAGTGACTCGGGGGACAACTCCTACGAGCAGTACTTC. This gives the protein CASSDSGDNSYEQYF. This rearrangement joins TRBV6-4 to TRBJ2-7; weak D call: TRBD1 (6 bases). V was shortened by 0 bases and J by 0 bases, with 9 bases between the two germline ends. Per the germline V gene, CDR1 is MRHNA and CDR2 is SNTAGT. The CDR3 is 15 residues long.

This clone was seen a single time. This chain links TRBV18 with TRBJ2-1; weak D call: TRBD2 (6 bases). In germline, CDR1 is KGHSH, CDR2 LQKENI. Trimming took off 9 bases at V and 5 bases at J, with 14 bases between the two ends. The CDR3 has 13 amino acids. The CDR3 bases are TGTGCCAGTTCGGGGACTGGGGACAATGAGCAGTTCTTC. Its protein product is CASSGTGDNEQFF.

The chain employs TRBV29-1 and TRBJ1-2, with a weak D call TRBD1 (5 bases). Germline loops: CDR1 SQVTM, CDR2 ANQGSEA. The CDR3 extends over 12 amino acids. With 7 bases removed from V and 4 bases from J, the gap between germline ends came to 13 bases. As DNA, the CDR3 is TGCAGCGCTGCGGGGGGGGGCTATGGCTACACCTTC. Protein product: CSAAGGGYGYTF. Filled out from reference TRBV29-1 and TRBJ1-2, the complete variable domain reads SAVISQKPSRDICQRGTSLTIQCQVDSQVTMMFWYRQQPGQSLTLIATANQGSEATYESGFVIDKFPISRPNLTFSTLTVSNMSPEDSSIYLCSAAGGGYGYTFGSGTRLTVV.

The chain recombines TRBV20-1 with TRBJ1-5, with 7 bases lining up with TRBD1. Germline CDR1 reads DFQATT; CDR2 reads SNEGSKA (reference sequence). This CDR3 is built from 13 residues. Trimming cost V 3 bases and J 5 bases; bases outside gene matches: 4. For the CDR3, the DNA is TGCAGTGCTAGTTCTACAGGGGATCAGCCCCAGCATTTT. Protein: CSASSTGDQPQHF.

V gene TRBV19 combines with J gene TRBJ1-3; the match to TRBD1 covers 7 bases. This CDR3 contains 17 residues. Germline CDR1 LNHDA, CDR2 SQIVND (reference sequence). The V and J ends lost 2 bases and 0 bases, in that order; junction bases with no gene match: 7. The CDR3 region has the DNA TGTGCCAGTAGTATACTACAGGGGACAAGCTCTGGAAACACCATATATTTT. This sequence encodes CASSILQGTSSGNTIYF. Drawing the rest from reference TRBV19 and TRBJ1-3, the complete variable domain is DGGITQSPKYLFRKEGQNVTLSCEQNLNHDAMYWYRQDPGQGLRLIYYSQIVNDFQKGDIAEGYSVSREKKESFPLTVTSAQKNPTAFYLCASSILQGTSSGNTIYFGEGSWLTVV.

The CDR3: CASSPQVWGGRDRDEQFF. DNA of the CDR3: TGTGCCAGCAGCCCACAGGTGTGGGGCGGGAGGGATAGGGATGAGCAGTTCTTC. V and J are TRBV7-9 and TRBJ2-1; 9 bases are shared with TRBD2. Germline V CDR1 and CDR2: SEHNR, FQNEAQ (reference sequence). CDR3 length equals 18 residues. Unmatched junction bases numbered 19, after V lost 5 bases and J lost 8 bases.

V is TRBV9 and J is TRBJ2-1; TRBD2 aligns across 14 bases. Germline V gene data show CDR1 as SGDLS and CDR2 as YYNGEE. This CDR3 has 21 amino acids. With 4 bases clipped from V and 10 bases from J, the junction kept 25 bases outside the gene matches. In DNA, the CDR3 is TGTGCCAGCAGCCTGCGCCCGGGACTAGCGGGAGTTCGGAGCCTCAATAGGGAGCAGTTCTTC. It translates to CASSLRPGLAGVRSLNREQFF.

The chain combines TRBV6-5 with TRBJ2-2; 7 nucleotides line up with TRBD2. The trim removed 11 bases at V and 0 bases at J, leaving 3 bases unmatched. Germline-derived CDR1 and CDR2 are MNHEY and SVGAGI. The CDR3 loop spans 13 amino acids. CDR3 nucleotide sequence: TGTGCCTTGGCGGGGGCGAACACCGGGGAGCTGTTTTTT. Translated, it gives CALAGANTGELFF.

This chain connects TRBV7-9 to TRBJ1-4; D may be TRBD1 (6 bases). Trimming shortened V by 6 bases and J by 8 bases, and 16 bases separated the two germline ends. Germline CDR1 SEHNR, CDR2 FQNEAQ (reference sequence). This CDR3 is built from 14 residues. CDR3 region: CASRLLQGREKLFF. The CDR3, as DNA: TGTGCCAGCAGGCTCCTACAGGGAAGGGAAAAACTGTTTTTT.

This rearrangement joins TRBV5-1 to TRBJ2-3; 15 nucleotides match TRBD2. In germline, CDR1 is SGHRS, CDR2 YFSETQ. This CDR3 contains 20 residues. Trimming removed 0 bases from V and 3 bases from J; junction bases left unmatched: 11. The CDR3 coding sequence is TGCGCCAGCAGCTTGGCTGTCGGACTAGCGGGGGGGATCCTGACAGATACGCAGTATTTT. As protein: CASSLAVGLAGGILTDTQYF.

The V and J genes are TRBV7-2 and TRBJ2-7; 7 nucleotides agree with TRBD1. This CDR3 is 15 amino acids long. The germline CDR1 and CDR2 sequences are SGHTA and FQGNSA. Unmatched junction bases numbered 5, after V lost 1 base and J lost 2 bases. The CDR3 loop reads CASSLGGGATYEQYF. The CDR3 DNA reads as TGTGCCAGCAGCTTAGGAGGGGGCGCCACCTACGAGCAGTACTTC.

The CDR3, as DNA: TGTGCCAGCAGCTCGGGGTTAGGGGGCCGATACGGCCGGGAGCTGTTTTTT. Its translation is CASSSGLGGRYGRELFF. The genes are TRBV5-8 and TRBJ2-2, with 7 bases matching TRBD1. The ends lost 3 bases at V and 9 bases at J; junction bases unmatched: 17. Germline V gene lookup returns CDR1 SGHTS and CDR2 YDEGEE. The CDR3 is 17 amino acids.

V usage is TRBV6-1 and J usage is TRBJ2-1; D is perhaps TRBD1 (6 bases). Trimming took 2 bases from V and 5 from J, leaving 10 bases between them. CDR3 length: 14 residues. CDR1 MNHNS and CDR2 SASEGT come from the germline V gene. The CDR3 DNA sequence: TGTGCCAGCAGTGAAATCCGACAGGACAATGAGCAGTTCTTC. This translates into CASSEIRQDNEQFF.

The chain links TRBV5-4 to TRBJ2-1; weak D call: TRBD2 (5 bases). With 4 bases removed from V and 9 bases from J, the gap between germline ends came to 11 bases. The CDR3 runs to 12 residues. The V gene's germline CDR1 is SGHNT and CDR2 YYREEE (reference sequence). CDR3 protein: CASSNDYGEQFF. DNA for the CDR3: TGTGCCAGCAGCAACGACTACGGTGAGCAGTTCTTC.

This chain uses TRBV7-2 with TRBJ2-1, with D unclear. Germline CDR1 is SGHTA and CDR2 is FQGNSA. There are 13 residues in the CDR3. V was trimmed by 1 base and J by 9 bases, leaving 10 bases between them. CDR3 coding DNA: TGTGCCAGCAGCTTAGTCTTCCCGGGTGAGCAGTTCTTC. This codes for CASSLVFPGEQFF.